What follows are 24 T cell receptor beta chains derived from one specimen sequenced in a study of cytomegalovirus exposure and HLA in healthy donors. Amplification used 60 Vbeta primers and 13 Jbeta primers. Only in-frame clones appear in the TCRdb table, and some are missing; sequencing was by immunoSEQ multiplex PCR. The sample contains 150,000 to 200,000 clones, over 75% of which appear only once. Sequenced: PBMCs. The receptors were sampled from a man between 45 and 60 years old in good health and CMV-seropositive.

The chain couples TRBV7-2 to TRBJ2-5; 8 nucleotides align to TRBD2. V gave up 5 bases and J gave up 5 bases; unmatched junction bases: 10. The CDR3 runs 15 residues. CDR1 is SGHTA, CDR2 FQGNSA, per germline. The CDR3 loop reads CASSPLGLALETQYF. The CDR3 DNA follows: TGTGCCAGCAGCCCGCTCGGACTAGCTTTGGAGACCCAGTACTTC.

The chain uses TRBV10-3 and TRBJ1-1; TRBD1 matches at 8 bases. The CDR3 is 14 amino acids. The germline V gene has CDR1 ENHRY and CDR2 SYGVKD. The junction had 8 bases not matched to a gene; V was cut back by 8 bases and J by 3 bases. CDR3 sequence: CAIRNWTGHTEAFF. The CDR3 DNA follows: TGTGCCATCCGGAACTGGACAGGGCACACTGAAGCTTTCTTT.

The genes are TRBV7-2 and TRBJ2-1; 8 nucleotides match TRBD2. The CDR3 covers 16 residues. Germline V gene sequence: CDR1 SGHTA, CDR2 FQGNSA. With 0 bases clipped from V and 4 bases from J, the junction kept 5 bases outside the gene matches. This CDR3 reads CASSLASTSGYNEQFF. The CDR3 nucleotides are TGTGCCAGCAGCTTAGCTAGTACTAGCGGTTACAATGAGCAGTTCTTC.

The chain combines TRBV4-1 with TRBJ2-1; D might be TRBD1 (5 bases). The germline CDR1 and CDR2 sequences are MGHRA and YSYEKL. The CDR3 has 14 residues. V was shortened by 1 base and J by 8 bases, with 12 bases between the two germline ends. DNA of the CDR3: TGCGCCAGCAGCCAAGGGGTCAGGGCCCATGAGCAGTTCTTC. Amino acids: CASSQGVRAHEQFF.

The rearrangement links TRBV7-8 to TRBJ1-4; 7 bases are a match to TRBD1. Germline-derived CDR1 and CDR2 are SGHVS and FQNEAQ. J was trimmed by 6 bases and V by 5 bases; bases with no gene match: 9. The CDR3 length is 15 residues. The CDR3 protein is CASSLRQGFHEKLFF. The CDR3 DNA reads as TGTGCCAGCAGCCTGAGACAGGGTTTCCATGAAAAACTGTTTTTT. The variable domain in full, completed from reference TRBV7-8 and TRBJ1-4, reads GAGVSQSPRYKVAKRGQDVALRCDPISGHVSLFWYQQALGQGPEFLTYFQNEAQLDKSGLPSDRFFAERPEGSVSTLKIQRTQQEDSAVYLCASSLRQGFHEKLFFGSGTQLSVL.

This chain connects TRBV13 to TRBJ2-3; 15 positions match TRBD2. V lost 4 bases to trimming and J lost 2 bases; unmatched junction nucleotides: 13. The CDR3 covers 20 residues. Germline assignment: CDR1 PRHDT and CDR2 FYEKMQ (reference sequence). The CDR3 loop is CASSSAVGTSGGSYTDTQYF. For the CDR3, the DNA is TGTGCCAGCAGCTCTGCCGTCGGGACTAGCGGGGGGTCCTACACAGATACGCAGTATTTT.

This sequence joins TRBV11-2 and TRBJ2-1; no firm D call. The length of the CDR3 is 14 residues. CDR1 SGHAT and CDR2 FQNNGV come from the germline V gene. Trimming shortened V by 7 bases and J by 1 base, and 11 bases separated the two germline ends. CDR3 residues: CASKRSQSYNEQFF. The CDR3 nucleotides are TGTGCCAGCAAAAGGAGTCAGTCCTACAATGAGCAGTTCTTC.

This chain links TRBV6-6 with TRBJ2-3; TRBD2 matches 9 bases. Germline CDR1 is MNHNY and CDR2 is SVGAGI (reference sequence). The CDR3 totals 15 residues. Losses at the gene ends were 4 bases for V and 2 bases for J; bases not matched to a gene: 4. The CDR3 DNA follows: TGTGCCAGCAGTTGGCTAGCGGGATACACAGATACGCAGTATTTT. Protein product: CASSWLAGYTDTQYF.

This sequence joins TRBV10-3 and TRBJ2-3, with 12 bases identical to TRBD1. CDR3 length: 17 residues. J lost 3 bases, V lost 4 bases, and 8 bases had no gene match. Per the germline V gene, CDR1 is ENHRY and CDR2 is SYGVKD. For the CDR3, the DNA is TGTGCCATCAGTGCGGTGGGGACAGGGGGCGGGACAGATACGCAGTATTTT. Its translation: CAISAVGTGGGTDTQYF.

J is TRBJ2-7 and V is TRBV7-2, with D hard to call. Germline V CDR1 and CDR2: SGHTA, FQGNSA. This CDR3 spans 15 amino acids. Deletions cut 2 bases from V and 3 bases from J, with 14 bases between. The CDR3 bases are TGTGCCAGCAGCTTAAGGTTCGCGCGGAACTACGAGCAGTACTTC. It codes for CASSLRFARNYEQYF.

This clone showed up just a few times. The genes are TRBV6-5 and TRBJ1-2; tentatively, D is TRBD1 (6 bases). This CDR3 is built from 15 residues. Per germline, CDR1 MNHEY and CDR2 SVGAGI. V lost 0 bases and J 2 bases, leaving 10 bases between the germline ends. The CDR3 DNA reads TGTGCCAGCAGTTACTCGCGGGGGGCGAACTATGGCTACACCTTC. Its protein product is CASSYSRGANYGYTF.

The sample holds one count of this clone. V gene TRBV29-1 combines with J gene TRBJ2-1, with 13 nucleotides matching TRBD2. J gave up 0 bases and V 6 bases, and 11 bases lay outside the gene matches. The germline gives CDR1 SQVTM, CDR2 ANQGSEA. This CDR3 has 18 residues. The CDR3 sequence is CSVRRGLAGTSSYNEQFF. The CDR3 DNA reads as TGCAGCGTCCGACGGGGACTAGCGGGGACAAGCTCCTACAATGAGCAGTTCTTC.

The chain carries TRBV28 and TRBJ2-7; 7 bases are shared with TRBD1. The CDR3 has 14 residues. Germline V gene lookup returns CDR1 MDHEN and CDR2 SYDVKM. Trimming removed 2 bases from V and 2 bases from J; junction bases left unmatched: 3. The CDR3 coding sequence is TGTGCCAGCAGTTTAAGGGGGCCTCCCTACGAGCAGTACGTC. It is translated as CASSLRGPPYEQYV.

The chain has TRBV19 and TRBJ1-1; 10 nucleotides line up with TRBD1. The junction had 5 bases not matched to a gene; V was cut back by 5 bases and J by 5 bases. Germline-derived CDR1 and CDR2 are LNHDA and SQIVND (reference sequence). This CDR3 region has 14 residues. CDR3 residues: CASSGRQGATEAFF. The CDR3 nucleotides are TGTGCCAGTAGTGGGAGACAGGGGGCGACTGAAGCTTTCTTT.

This clone was found a few times. V and J are TRBV25-1 and TRBJ1-4; 12 bases fit TRBD1. Germline CDR1 and CDR2: MGHDK and SYGVNS. The CDR3 consists of 13 residues. V was pared by 6 bases and J by 10 bases, with 3 bases of the junction left unmatched. CDR3 sequence reads: CASRGQGARKLFF. For the CDR3, the DNA is TGTGCCAGCAGGGGACAGGGGGCGCGAAAACTGTTTTTT.

This chain links TRBV19 with TRBJ1-1; TRBD1 is a possible D gene (6 bases). The V end lost 7 bases, the J end lost 0 bases, and 21 bases lay between the germline ends. In germline, CDR1 is LNHDA, CDR2 SQIVND (reference sequence). The CDR3 sequence is 17 residues long. For the CDR3, the DNA is TGTGCCAGTAATCGATTTACAGGGCCCCTACTGAACACTGAAGCTTTCTTT. Translated: CASNRFTGPLLNTEAFF.

Notes on this clone: Here the CDR3 omits its conserved ending phenylalanine or tryptophan, so a read error is the likely source. The chain links TRBV5-4 to TRBJ1-3, with 7 bases matching TRBD1. This CDR3 has 19 amino acids. Per the germline V gene, CDR1 is SGHNT and CDR2 is YYREEE (reference sequence). V trimming: 0 bases; J trimming: 1 base; junction bases outside the gene matches: 13. DNA for the CDR3: TGTGCCAGCAGCTTGGGACAGGGTCTTATCGGGCCGTCTGGAAACACCATATATTCT. Translating gives CASSLGQGLIGPSGNTIYS.

This clone was detected only a few times. This chain joins TRBV5-1 and TRBJ2-7, with 9 bases aligning to TRBD1. The CDR3 is 14 amino acids. Trimming cost V 6 bases and J 4 bases; bases outside gene matches: 8. The germline V gene has CDR1 SGHRS and CDR2 YFSETQ. Written as DNA, the CDR3 is TGCGCCAGCAACCCCGGGACAGGGACTTACGAGCAGTACTTC. Amino acids: CASNPGTGTYEQYF.

V and J are TRBV6-5 and TRBJ1-4; D is undetermined. The CDR3 is 15 amino acids. The germline V gene has CDR1 MNHEY and CDR2 SVGAGI. Trimming cost V 6 bases and J 0 bases, with 11 bases left between them. The CDR3 region is CASSSSSSTNEKLFF. Here the CDR3 DNA reads TGTGCCAGCAGCAGTAGCTCATCAACTAATGAAAAACTGTTTTTT.

This clone occurred a few times. The chain couples TRBV6-5 to TRBJ1-2; tentatively, D is TRBD1 (5 bases). V was clipped by 2 bases and J by 7 bases, with 8 bases between them. Germline V lookup: CDR1 MNHEY, CDR2 SVGAGI. This CDR3 comprises 12 residues. CDR3 sequence reads: CASSYRGSGYTF. The CDR3 coding sequence is TGTGCCAGCAGTTACAGGGGTAGTGGCTACACCTTC.

This clone was seen a few times. This chain links TRBV7-2 with TRBJ2-2; D is ambiguous. The V end was cut by 2 bases, the J end by 0 bases, with 10 bases between. From germline, CDR1 is SGHTA and CDR2 FQGNSA. The CDR3 loop spans 16 amino acids. For the CDR3, the DNA is TGTGCCAGCAGCTTACCGGGTCGAGCGAACACCGGGGAGCTGTTTTTT. Protein: CASSLPGRANTGELFF.

The chain links TRBV6-1 to TRBJ2-3; D is unclear. The CDR3 consists of 11 residues. Germline assignment: CDR1 MNHNS and CDR2 SASEGT. The V end was cut by 6 bases, the J end by 10 bases, with 11 bases between. The CDR3 sequence: CASRSRLAQYF. The CDR3 nucleotides read TGTGCCAGCAGATCCAGGTTGGCGCAGTATTTT.

The genes are TRBV7-2 and TRBJ1-2, with a possible D match to TRBD1 (6 bases). The CDR3 spans 13 residues. The germline V gene encodes CDR1 SGHTA and CDR2 FQGNSA. Trimming removed 4 bases from V and 4 bases from J, with 10 bases in between. The CDR3 DNA sequence: TGTGCCAGCAGCTCTCAGGGGTCCTATGGCTACACCTTC. Translated, it gives CASSSQGSYGYTF.

V usage is TRBV30 and J usage is TRBJ1-4, with 7 bases matching TRBD1. The ends lost 3 bases at V and 7 bases at J; junction bases unmatched: 8. Germline assignment: CDR1 GTSNPN and CDR2 SVGIG (reference sequence). This CDR3 is built from 14 residues. CDR3 nucleotide sequence: TGTGCCTGGAGGCGCCGGACAGGACTTGAAAAACTGTTTTTT. Translation gives CAWRRRTGLEKLFF.